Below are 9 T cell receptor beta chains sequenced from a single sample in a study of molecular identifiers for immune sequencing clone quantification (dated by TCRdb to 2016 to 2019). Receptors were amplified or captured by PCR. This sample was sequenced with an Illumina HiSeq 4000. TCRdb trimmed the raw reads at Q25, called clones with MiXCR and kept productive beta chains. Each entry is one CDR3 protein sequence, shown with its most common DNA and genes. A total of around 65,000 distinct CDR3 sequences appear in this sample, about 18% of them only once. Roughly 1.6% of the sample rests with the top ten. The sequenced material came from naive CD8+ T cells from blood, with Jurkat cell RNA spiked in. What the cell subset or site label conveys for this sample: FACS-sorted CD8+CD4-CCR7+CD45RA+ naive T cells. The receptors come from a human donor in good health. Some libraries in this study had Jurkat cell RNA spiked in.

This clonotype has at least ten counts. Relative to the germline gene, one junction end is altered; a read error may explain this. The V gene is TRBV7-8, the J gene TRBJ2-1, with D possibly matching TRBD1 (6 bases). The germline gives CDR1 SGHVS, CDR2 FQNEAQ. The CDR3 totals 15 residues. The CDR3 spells CASILVPEGDNEQFF. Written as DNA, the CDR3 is TGTGCCAGCATCTTAGTCCCCGAGGGGGACAATGAGCAGTTCTTC.

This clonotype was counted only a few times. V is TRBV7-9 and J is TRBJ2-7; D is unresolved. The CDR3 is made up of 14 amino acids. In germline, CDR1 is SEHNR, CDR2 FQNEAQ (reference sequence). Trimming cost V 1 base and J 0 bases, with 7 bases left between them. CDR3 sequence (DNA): TGTGCCAGCAGCTTAGTTGACGGCTCCTACGAGCAGTACTTC. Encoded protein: CASSLVDGSYEQYF. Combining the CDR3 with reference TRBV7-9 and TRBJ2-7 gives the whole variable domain DTGVSQNPRHKITKRGQNVTFRCDPISEHNRLYWYRQTLGQGPEFLTYFQNEAQLEKSRLLSDRFSAERPKGSFSTLEIQRTEQGDSAMYLCASSLVDGSYEQYFGPGTRLTVT.

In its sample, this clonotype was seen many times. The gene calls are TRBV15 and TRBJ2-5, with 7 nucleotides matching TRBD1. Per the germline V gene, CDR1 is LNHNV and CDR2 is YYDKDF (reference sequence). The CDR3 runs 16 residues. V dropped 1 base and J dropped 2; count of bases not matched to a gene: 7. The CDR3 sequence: CATSRGGGRGQETQYF. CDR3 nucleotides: TGTGCCACCAGCAGAGGAGGAGGCAGGGGGCAAGAGACCCAGTACTTC.

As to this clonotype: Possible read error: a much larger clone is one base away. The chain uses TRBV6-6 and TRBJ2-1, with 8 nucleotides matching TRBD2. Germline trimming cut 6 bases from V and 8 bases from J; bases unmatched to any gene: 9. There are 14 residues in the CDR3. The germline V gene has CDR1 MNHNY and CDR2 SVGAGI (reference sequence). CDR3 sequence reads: CASRAAGARDEQFF. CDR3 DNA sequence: TGTGCCAGCAGAGCAGCGGGAGCACGGGATGAGCAGTTCTTC.

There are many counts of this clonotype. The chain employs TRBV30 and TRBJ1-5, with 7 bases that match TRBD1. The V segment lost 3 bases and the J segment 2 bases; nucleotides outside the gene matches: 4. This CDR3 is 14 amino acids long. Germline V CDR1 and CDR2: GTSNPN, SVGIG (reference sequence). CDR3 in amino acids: CAWSNGQGNQPQHF. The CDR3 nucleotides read TGTGCCTGGAGCAACGGACAGGGCAATCAGCCCCAGCATTTT.

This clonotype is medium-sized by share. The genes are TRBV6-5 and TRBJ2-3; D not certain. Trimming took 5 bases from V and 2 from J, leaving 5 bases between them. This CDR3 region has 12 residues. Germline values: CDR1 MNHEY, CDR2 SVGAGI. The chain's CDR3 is CASSMNTDTQYF. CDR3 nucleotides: TGTGCCAGCAGTATGAACACAGATACGCAGTATTTT.

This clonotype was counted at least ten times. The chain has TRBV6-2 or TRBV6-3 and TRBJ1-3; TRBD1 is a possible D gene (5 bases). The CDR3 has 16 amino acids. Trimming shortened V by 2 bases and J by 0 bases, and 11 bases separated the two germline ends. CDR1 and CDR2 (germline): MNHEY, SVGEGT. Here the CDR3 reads CASSYGGRASGNTIYF. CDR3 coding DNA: TGTGCCAGCAGTTACGGCGGCAGGGCCTCTGGAAACACCATATATTTT.

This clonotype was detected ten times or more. This chain's CDR3 is CASSVSAGELFF. The CDR3 coding sequence is TGTGCCAGCAGCGTTAGTGCCGGGGAGCTGTTTTTT. This chain connects TRBV9 to TRBJ2-2, with D hard to call. Germline lookup yields CDR1 SGDLS and CDR2 YYNGEE. The CDR3 extends over 12 amino acids. V was trimmed by 2 bases and J by 6 bases, leaving 5 bases between them.

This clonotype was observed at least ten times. CDR3 amino acids: CASSQDSDSNQPQHF. The CDR3 DNA reads as TGTGCCAGCAGTCAGGACAGTGATAGCAATCAGCCCCAGCATTTT. This chain joins TRBV27 and TRBJ1-5, with D perhaps matching TRBD1 (6 bases). Trimming removed 5 bases at V and 0 bases at J, with 11 bases between. The CDR3 length is 15 residues. In germline, CDR1 is MNHEY, CDR2 SMNVEV (reference sequence).